What follows are 12 T cell receptor beta chains derived from one specimen sequenced in a study of shared clonotypes between healthy human individuals. Repertoires were generated with immunoSEQ multiplex PCR, while TCRdb's copy carries only in-frame clones and drops some. There are about 590,000 clones in the sample; around 95% occur only once, and 0.11% lies in the top ten. Naive CD8 isolation took CD45RO-negative cells positively selected for CCR7 and excluded terminally differentiated effector memory CD45RA+ cells. The sample was naive CD8+ T cells sorted from blood. The origin of the receptors is a woman between 25 and 40 years old in good health.

The V call is TRBV21-1, the J call TRBJ2-3. TRBV21-1 is a known pseudogene. The CDR3 spans 15 residues. The chain's CDR3 is CASSKEVWDADTQYF. CDR3 coding DNA: TGTGCCAGCAGCAAAGAGGTCTGGGATGCAGATACGCAGTATTTT.

Concerning this clone itself: Other DNA sequences in this sample translate to the same CDR3. CDR3 coding DNA: TGTGCCAGCAGCTTAGGCCTGGGCAATGAGCAGTTCTTC. Translated, it gives CASSLGLGNEQFF. The V and J genes are TRBV13 and TRBJ2-1; D gene unclear. Germline loops: CDR1 PRHDT, CDR2 FYEKMQ (reference sequence). This CDR3 is 13 amino acids long. V lost 0 bases and J lost 6, with 6 bases in between.

The table lists this clone with a count of one. CDR3 in amino acids: CASSFPGFTDTQYF. CDR3 nucleotide sequence: TGTGCCAGCAGTTTCCCCGGTTTCACAGATACGCAGTATTTT. This chain connects TRBV28 to TRBJ2-3; D is unclear. V gave up 3 bases and J gave up 2 bases, with 9 bases separating them. The CDR3 totals 14 residues. Germline V gene sequence: CDR1 MDHEN, CDR2 SYDVKM. The whole variable domain, remainder taken from reference TRBV28 and TRBJ2-3, is DVKVTQSSRYLVKRTGEKVFLECVQDMDHENMFWYRQDPGLGLRLIYFSYDVKMKEKGDIPEGYSVSREKKERFSLILESASTNQTSMYLCASSFPGFTDTQYFGPGTRLTVL.

This clone was recorded once. J is TRBJ2-1 and V is TRBV5-5; D unclear. CDR1 is SGHKS and CDR2 is YYEKEE in the germline V gene (reference sequence). This CDR3 is built from 11 residues. With 0 bases removed from V and 9 bases from J, the gap between germline ends came to 4 bases. The CDR3 DNA follows: TGTGCCAGCAGCTTGGATGTTGAGCAGTTCTTC. Its translation is CASSLDVEQFF.

Regarding this clone: Within the sample, other DNA sequences also encode this same CDR3. The J gene is TRBJ2-1, the V gene TRBV6-5; no clear D gene. V shed 0 bases and J shed 0 bases, with 3 bases lying between them. CDR1 and CDR2 from the germline V gene are MNHEY and SVGAGI. The CDR3 spans 14 residues. The CDR3 loop is CASSYSSSYNEQFF. The CDR3 nucleotides read TGTGCCAGCAGTTACTCGAGCTCCTACAATGAGCAGTTCTTC.

The rearrangement joins TRBV28 to TRBJ2-1; D may be TRBD1 or TRBD2 (6 bases each). V lost 2 bases and J 3 bases, leaving 14 bases between the germline ends. Germline-derived CDR1 and CDR2 are MDHEN and SYDVKM. There are 16 residues in the CDR3. The CDR3 spells CASSLEGGSYYNEQFF. The CDR3, as DNA: TGTGCCAGCAGTTTAGAGGGGGGTAGCTACTACAATGAGCAGTTCTTC.

This clone came up once. The V gene is TRBV27, the J gene TRBJ2-1; D is perhaps TRBD1 (6 bases). The germline V gene has CDR1 MNHEY and CDR2 SMNVEV (reference sequence). Trimming took off 6 bases at V and 7 bases at J, with 10 bases between the two ends. The CDR3 contains 12 residues. CDR3: CASSSQGNEQFF. In DNA, the CDR3 is TGTGCCAGCAGCTCCCAGGGGAATGAGCAGTTCTTC.

DNA of the CDR3: TGTGCCAGCAGTCATAGGGGATCCTACAATGAGCAGTTCTTC. This encodes CASSHRGSYNEQFF. The V and J genes are TRBV27 and TRBJ2-1; TRBD1 might be the D (5 bases). The CDR3 loop spans 14 amino acids. Germline V CDR1 and CDR2: MNHEY, SMNVEV (reference sequence). Trimming took off 5 bases at V and 1 base at J, with 9 bases between the two ends.

The chain combines TRBV10-3 with TRBJ2-7; 9 bases are a match to TRBD1. CDR1 and CDR2 from the germline V gene are ENHRY and SYGVKD. J gave up 6 bases and V 3 bases, and 6 bases lay outside the gene matches. This CDR3 spans 14 amino acids. CDR3 coding DNA: TGTGCCATCAGTGAATTGGACAGGGGTGGCGAGCAGTACTTC. Its protein product is CAISELDRGGEQYF.

J is TRBJ2-5 and V is TRBV27; 7 bases are shared with TRBD2. The J call is in doubt because the DNA end fits TRBJ2-7 better. CDR1 and CDR2 (germline): MNHEY, SMNVEV (reference sequence). CDR3 length equals 16 residues. The CDR3 region has the DNA TGTGCCAGCAGTCTCAAACCCGGGACTAACATCTACGAGCAGTACTTC. Translating gives CASSLKPGTNIYEQYF.

V is TRBV4-2 and J is TRBJ1-2, with D unclear. Germline CDR1 and CDR2: LGHNA and YNFKEQ. Trimming took off 5 bases at V and 2 bases at J, with 6 bases between the two ends. The CDR3 has 12 amino acids. CDR3: CASSLGNYGYTF. The CDR3 DNA reads TGTGCCAGCAGCTTAGGGAACTATGGCTACACCTTC.

This clone appeared once. This chain links TRBV5-1 with TRBJ2-2; possibly TRBD1 for D (5 bases). V lost 1 base and J lost 6, with 13 bases in between. The CDR3 extends over 15 amino acids. Per germline, CDR1 SGHRS and CDR2 YFSETQ. The DNA for the CDR3 is TGCGCCAGCAGCTTGTCTCGCAGGGTCCCCGGGGAGCTGTTTTTT. Translated, it gives CASSLSRRVPGELFF.